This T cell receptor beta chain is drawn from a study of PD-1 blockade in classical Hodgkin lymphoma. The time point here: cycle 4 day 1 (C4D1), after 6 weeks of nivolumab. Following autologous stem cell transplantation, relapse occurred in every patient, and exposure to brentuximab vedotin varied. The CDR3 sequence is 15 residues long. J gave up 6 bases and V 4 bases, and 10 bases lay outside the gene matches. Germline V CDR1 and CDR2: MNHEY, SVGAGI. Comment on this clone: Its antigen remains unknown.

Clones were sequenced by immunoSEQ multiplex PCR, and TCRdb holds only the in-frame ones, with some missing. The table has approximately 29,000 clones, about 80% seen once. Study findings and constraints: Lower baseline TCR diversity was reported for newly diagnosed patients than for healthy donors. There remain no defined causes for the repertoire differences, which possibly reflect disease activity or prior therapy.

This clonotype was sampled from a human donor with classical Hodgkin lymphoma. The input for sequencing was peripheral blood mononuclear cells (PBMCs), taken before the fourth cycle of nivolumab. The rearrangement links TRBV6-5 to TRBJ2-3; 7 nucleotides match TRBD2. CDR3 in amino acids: CASSSPREARDTQYF. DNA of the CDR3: TGTGCCAGCAGTTCCCCTCGGGAGGCCCGGGATACGCAGTATTTT.